The T cell receptor (beta chain) described here comes from a study of blood T cell repertoires in COVID-19. Germline CDR1 and CDR2: SGHRS and YFSETQ. The CDR3 is 16 amino acids. Profiling relied on immunoSEQ multiplex PCR, and the TCRdb table lists in-frame clones only, not all of them. The sample includes about 88,000 clones, 70% to 90% of them seen just once. About this clone itself: At one end, the junction sequence differs from germline, possibly due to a read error.

The V call is TRBV5-1, the J call TRBJ1-6; possibly TRBD1 for D (5 bases). The sequence derives from a woman aged 70 to 79 with acute or convalescent COVID-19. Specimen: peripheral blood. The CDR3 bases are TGCGCCCGCAGCTTGGCCGGCCGGGGGGGGAATTCACCCCTCCACTTT. Translated: CARSLAGRGGNSPLHF.